Listed here is a single T cell receptor (beta chain). This sample was included in a study of blood T cell repertoires in COVID-19. Study context: Whether acute or convalescent, the COVID-19 samples came from the United States, Italy and Spain. T cells, B-cell-depleted T cells, or PBMCs provided the cDNA or gDNA that served as material.

In the original workflow: Amplification of reference gene primers was used by the study to estimate nucleated cell counts. Sequencing was performed with immunoSEQ multiplex PCR; in TCRdb, only in-frame clones are kept and a portion is missing. The DNA was the basis for D and trimming; V, J and clone size are from that table. The sample holds approximately 140,000 clones, approximately 84% seen once. The CDR3 consists of 15 residues. CDR1 is SGHDN and CDR2 is FVKESK in the germline V gene. V lost 5 bases, J lost 8 bases, and 9 bases stayed unmatched. Input material: peripheral blood. This chain uses TRBV14 with TRBJ1-4; 9 bases align to TRBD1. The sequence was obtained from a man between 65 and 85 years old with acute or convalescent COVID-19. Here the CDR3 reads CASSNGGQGREKLFF. In nucleotides, the CDR3 is TGTGCCAGCAGCAACGGGGGACAGGGCAGAGAAAAACTGTTTTTT.